This T cell receptor beta chain was observed in a study of blood T cell repertoires in COVID-19. For the study at large: Spain, Italy and the United States supplied samples that represented acute and convalescent COVID-19.

Under the authors' procedure: Counts of nucleated cells, estimated from reference gene primer amplification, were obtained. Data came from immunoSEQ multiplex PCR; TCRdb stores just in-frame clones and leaves some out. D and trimming come from the DNA, and the V and J calls and clone size come from that table. The sample holds roughly 49,000 clones, about 63% seen once. Germline V lookup: CDR1 SGHNT, CDR2 YYREEE (reference sequence). V lost 1 base and J 3 bases, leaving 13 bases between the germline ends. The CDR3 has 15 amino acids. J is TRBJ2-5 and V is TRBV5-4; D is possibly TRBD2 (6 bases). Sequences were obtained from peripheral blood. This receptor was identified in a woman aged 70 to 79 with acute or convalescent COVID-19. CDR3 amino acids: CASSLRLSGEETQYF. The CDR3 DNA sequence: TGTGCCAGCAGCTTGCGCCTTAGCGGTGAAGAGACCCAGTACTTC.